What follows are 8 T cell receptor beta chains derived from one specimen sequenced in a study of shared clonotypes between healthy human individuals (dated by TCRdb to the early 2020s). To prepare the library, the immunoSEQ multiplex PCR assay was applied. Not all clones reach the TCRdb copy of this immuneACCESS table, which keeps in-frame sequences only. Checked studies attribute under half of the gap to unresolved V genes and leave the rest unexplained. This sample is represented by millions of clones; roughly 93% of them were singletons. Approximately 0.4% of the sample goes to the ten largest clones. The specimen sequenced was naive CD4+ T cells from PBMCs. In the paper's terms, the cell subset or site label means: CD45RA+ positively selected. The receptors originated from a young man in good health. Some clones in this sample may be carry-over from other donors' samples.

The gene calls are TRBV7-2 and TRBJ2-5; no reliable D call. V gave up 5 bases and J gave up 4 bases, with 17 bases separating them. Germline V CDR1 and CDR2: SGHTA, FQGNSA. CDR3 size: 15 residues. The CDR3 DNA sequence: TGTGCCAGCAGCCTATTAGTGGTATCGGGAGAGACCCAGTACTTC. It yields the protein CASSLLVVSGETQYF. Combining the CDR3 with reference TRBV7-2 and TRBJ2-5 gives the whole variable domain GAGVSQSPSNKVTEKGKDVELRCDPISGHTALYWYRQSLGQGLEFLIYFQGNSAPDKSGLPSDRFSAERTGGSVSTLTIQRTQQEDSAVYLCASSLLVVSGETQYFGPGTRLLVL.

The gene calls are TRBV11-2 and TRBJ1-4; 7 nucleotides match TRBD1. In germline, CDR1 is SGHAT, CDR2 FQNNGV. V lost 0 bases, J lost 6 bases, and 7 bases stayed unmatched. The CDR3 runs to 16 residues. CDR3 bases: TGTGCCAGCAGCTTAGATCTCGGGACAGCCGATGAAAAACTGTTTTTT. Amino acids: CASSLDLGTADEKLFF.

V gene TRBV5-1 combines with J gene TRBJ2-2, with a tentative D call TRBD2 (5 bases). Deletions cut 6 bases from V and 5 bases from J, with 14 bases between. The CDR3 is made up of 14 amino acids. Germline V CDR1 and CDR2: SGHRS, YFSETQ. CDR3 DNA sequence: TGCGCCAGCATTGAGGGCGGATCTACCGGGGAGCTGTTTTTT. Protein: CASIEGGSTGELFF.

This chain connects TRBV10-3 to TRBJ1-2; D ambiguous. Between the trimmed V and J ends, which lost 0 bases and 7 bases, there was a span of 12 bases. The CDR3 consists of 14 residues. In germline, CDR1 is ENHRY, CDR2 SYGVKD. Written as DNA, the CDR3 is TGTGCCATCAGTGAGTCGACCCGGGCGCCTGGCTACACCTTC. It translates to CAISESTRAPGYTF.

The gene calls are TRBV20-1 and TRBJ2-3; D remains ambiguous. Germline loops: CDR1 DFQATT, CDR2 SNEGSKA (reference sequence). The V gene lost 6 bases and the J gene lost 3 bases, with 7 bases spanning the gap. The CDR3 runs to 11 residues. The DNA of the CDR3 is TGCAGTGCCCCGGAAACAGATACGCAGTATTTT. This sequence encodes CSAPETDTQYF.

CDR3 sequence (DNA): TGTGCCAGCAGCCCCGGGACTAGCGGGAGTGGCCGTCGCTACGAGCAGTACTTC. It translates to CASSPGTSGSGRRYEQYF. The chain is built from TRBV7-8 and TRBJ2-7; TRBD2 matches 14 bases. The CDR3 runs 18 residues. CDR1 and CDR2 (germline): SGHVS, FQNEAQ. Losses at the gene ends were 5 bases for V and 3 bases for J; bases not matched to a gene: 12.

This chain uses TRBV7-9 with TRBJ1-5, with 7 positions matching TRBD1. The ends lost 4 bases at V and 4 bases at J; junction bases unmatched: 4. Germline V gives CDR1 SEHNR, CDR2 FQNEAQ (reference sequence). This CDR3 spans 14 amino acids. The CDR3 region is CASSWGQMNQPQHF. CDR3 nucleotides: TGTGCCAGCAGCTGGGGACAGATGAATCAGCCCCAGCATTTT.

V gene TRBV28 combines with J gene TRBJ1-5; TRBD1 agrees at 8 bases. Trimming cost V 4 bases and J 7 bases; bases outside gene matches: 12. This CDR3 is 16 amino acids long. Germline V gives CDR1 MDHEN, CDR2 SYDVKM. In nucleotides, the CDR3 is TGTGCCAGCAGTTCCCAGGGGGCATTCCTCGGGCAGCCCCAGCATTTT. This codes for CASSSQGAFLGQPQHF.